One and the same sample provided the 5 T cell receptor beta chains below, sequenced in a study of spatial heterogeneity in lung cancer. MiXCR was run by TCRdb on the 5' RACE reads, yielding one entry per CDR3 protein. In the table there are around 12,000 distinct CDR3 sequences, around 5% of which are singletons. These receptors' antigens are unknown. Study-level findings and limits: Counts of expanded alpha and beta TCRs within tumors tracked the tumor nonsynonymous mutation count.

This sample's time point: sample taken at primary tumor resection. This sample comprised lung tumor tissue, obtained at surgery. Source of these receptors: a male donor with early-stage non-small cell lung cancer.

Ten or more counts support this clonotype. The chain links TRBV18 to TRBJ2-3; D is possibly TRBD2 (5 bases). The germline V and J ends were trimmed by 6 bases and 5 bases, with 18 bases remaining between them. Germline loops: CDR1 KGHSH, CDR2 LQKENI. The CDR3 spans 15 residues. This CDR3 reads CASSRLRETQDTQYF. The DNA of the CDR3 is TGTGCCAGCTCGCGGTTAAGGGAGACGCAAGATACGCAGTATTTT. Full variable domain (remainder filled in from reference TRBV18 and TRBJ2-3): NAGVMQNPRHLVRRRGQEARLRCSPMKGHSHVYWYRQLPEEGLKFMVYLQKENIIDESGMPKERFSAEFPKEGPSILRIQQVVRGDSAAYFCASSRLRETQDTQYFGPGTRLTVL.

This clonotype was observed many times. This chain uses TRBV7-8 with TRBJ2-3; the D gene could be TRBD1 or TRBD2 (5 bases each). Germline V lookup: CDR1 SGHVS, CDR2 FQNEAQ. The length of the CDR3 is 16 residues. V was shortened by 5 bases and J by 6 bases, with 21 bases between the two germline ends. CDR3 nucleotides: TGTGCCAGCAGCCCTTTTGAACCGGGGCCAGGGGATACGCAGTATTTT. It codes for CASSPFEPGPGDTQYF.

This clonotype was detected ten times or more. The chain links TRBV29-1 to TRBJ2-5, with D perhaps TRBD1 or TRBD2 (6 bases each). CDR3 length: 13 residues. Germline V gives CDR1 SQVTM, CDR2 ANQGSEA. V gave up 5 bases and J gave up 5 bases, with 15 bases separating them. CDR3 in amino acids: CSVSSQGRETQYF. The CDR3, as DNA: TGCAGCGTTTCTTCGCAGGGGAGGGAGACCCAGTACTTC. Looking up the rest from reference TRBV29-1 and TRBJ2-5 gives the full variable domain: SAVISQKPSRDICQRGTSLTIQCQVDSQVTMMFWYRQQPGQSLTLIATANQGSEATYESGFVIDKFPISRPNLTFSTLTVSNMSPEDSSIYLCSVSSQGRETQYFGPGTRLLVL.

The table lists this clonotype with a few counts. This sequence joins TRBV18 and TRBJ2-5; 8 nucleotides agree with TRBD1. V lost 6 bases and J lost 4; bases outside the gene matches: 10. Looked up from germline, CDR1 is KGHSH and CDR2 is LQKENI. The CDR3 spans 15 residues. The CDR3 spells CASSRFMDRAETQYF. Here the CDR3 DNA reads TGTGCCAGCTCCCGCTTCATGGACAGGGCAGAGACCCAGTACTTC.

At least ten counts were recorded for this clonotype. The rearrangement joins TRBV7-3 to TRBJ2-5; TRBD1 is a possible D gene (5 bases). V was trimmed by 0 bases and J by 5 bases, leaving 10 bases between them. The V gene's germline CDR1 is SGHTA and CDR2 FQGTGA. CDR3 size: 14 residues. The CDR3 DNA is TGTGCCAGCAGCTTAACGGCAGGGCAGGAGACCCAGTACTTC. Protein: CASSLTAGQETQYF. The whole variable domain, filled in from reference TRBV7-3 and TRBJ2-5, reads GAGVSQTPSNKVTEKGKYVELRCDPISGHTALYWYRQSLGQGPEFLIYFQGTGAADDSGLPNDRFFAVRPEGSVSTLKIQRTERGDSAVYLCASSLTAGQETQYFGPGTRLLVL.